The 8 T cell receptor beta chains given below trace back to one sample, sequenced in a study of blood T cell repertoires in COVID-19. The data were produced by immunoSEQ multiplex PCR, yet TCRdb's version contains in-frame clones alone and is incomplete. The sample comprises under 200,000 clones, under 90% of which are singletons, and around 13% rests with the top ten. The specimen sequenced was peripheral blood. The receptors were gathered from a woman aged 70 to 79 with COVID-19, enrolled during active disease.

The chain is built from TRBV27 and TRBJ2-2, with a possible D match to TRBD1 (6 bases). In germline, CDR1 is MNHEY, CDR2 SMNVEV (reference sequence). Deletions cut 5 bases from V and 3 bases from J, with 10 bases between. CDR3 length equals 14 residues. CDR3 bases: TGTGCCAGCAGTCGACAGGATTACACCGGGGAGCTGTTTTTT. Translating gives CASSRQDYTGELFF.

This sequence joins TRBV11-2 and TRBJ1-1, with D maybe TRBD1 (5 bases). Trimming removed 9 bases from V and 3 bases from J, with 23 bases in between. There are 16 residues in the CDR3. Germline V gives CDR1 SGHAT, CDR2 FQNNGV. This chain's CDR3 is CASTLSDILGHTEAFF. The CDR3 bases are TGTGCCAGTACCTTATCGGACATCTTAGGGCACACTGAAGCTTTCTTT.

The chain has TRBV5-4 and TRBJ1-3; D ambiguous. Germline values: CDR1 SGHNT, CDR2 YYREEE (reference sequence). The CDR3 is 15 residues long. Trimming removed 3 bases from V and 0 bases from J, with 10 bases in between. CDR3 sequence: CASSSTKSSGNTIYF. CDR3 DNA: TGTGCCAGCAGCTCAACAAAATCCTCTGGAAACACCATATATTTT.

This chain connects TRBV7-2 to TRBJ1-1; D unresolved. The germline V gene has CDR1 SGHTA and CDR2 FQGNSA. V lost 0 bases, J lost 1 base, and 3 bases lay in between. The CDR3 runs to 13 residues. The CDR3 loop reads CASSLAWNTEAFF. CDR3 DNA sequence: TGTGCCAGCAGCTTAGCCTGGAACACTGAAGCTTTCTTT.

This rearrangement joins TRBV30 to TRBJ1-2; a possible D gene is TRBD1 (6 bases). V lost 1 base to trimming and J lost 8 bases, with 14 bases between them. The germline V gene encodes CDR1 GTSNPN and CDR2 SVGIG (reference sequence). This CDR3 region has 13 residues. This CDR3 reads CAWSASGVGGYTF. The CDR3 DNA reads TGTGCCTGGAGTGCTTCAGGGGTTGGGGGCTACACCTTC.

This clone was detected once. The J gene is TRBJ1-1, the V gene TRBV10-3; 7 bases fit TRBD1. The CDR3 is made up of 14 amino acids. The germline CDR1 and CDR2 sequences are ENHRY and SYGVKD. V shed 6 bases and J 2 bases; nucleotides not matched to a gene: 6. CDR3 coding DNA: TGTGCCATCAGGGGGACAGACTTAAACACTGAAGCTTTCTTT. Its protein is CAIRGTDLNTEAFF.

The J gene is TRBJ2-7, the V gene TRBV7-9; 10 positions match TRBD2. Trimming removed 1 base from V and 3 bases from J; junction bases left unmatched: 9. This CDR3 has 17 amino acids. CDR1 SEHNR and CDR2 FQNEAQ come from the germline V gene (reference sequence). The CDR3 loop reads CASSLGEGGLADYEQYF. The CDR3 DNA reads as TGTGCCAGCAGCTTAGGGGAGGGAGGACTAGCGGACTACGAGCAGTACTTC.

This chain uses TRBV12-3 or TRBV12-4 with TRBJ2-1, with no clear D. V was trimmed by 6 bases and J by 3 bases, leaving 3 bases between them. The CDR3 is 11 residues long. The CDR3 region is CASSNYNEQFF. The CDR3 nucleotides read TGTGCCAGCAGCAACTACAATGAGCAGTTCTTC.